Here is one TCR beta chain with its context. The data were obtained in a study of sequential checkpoint blockade in melanoma. Only in-frame clones appear in the TCRdb table, and some are missing; sequencing was by immunoSEQ multiplex PCR. The sample includes approximately 12,000 clones, more than 70% of them seen just once. The treatment: randomized to nivolumab then ipilimumab (arm A) or the reverse (arm B). No patient had prior DNA-damaging chemotherapy. Live CD3+CD8+ CD19− CD56− cells were sorted from PBMCs. The sample consisted of CD8+ T cells sorted from blood (inferred from file names), taken from a patient given nivolumab and ipilimumab in sequence. The receptor was isolated from a human patient with melanoma. Some clones in this sample may be carry-over from other donors' samples.

CDR3 region: CASSPSPRTGTYEQYF. The CDR3 DNA sequence: TGTGCCAGCAGCCCTTCCCCTCGGACAGGGACCTACGAGCAGTACTTC. This sequence joins TRBV11-2 and TRBJ2-7; 8 bases match TRBD1. Trimming cost V 5 bases and J 2 bases; bases outside gene matches: 11. CDR3 size: 16 residues. CDR1 is SGHAT, CDR2 FQNNGV, per germline.